The next 27 T cell receptor beta chains were all read from a single sample in a study of regulatory T cells in long-lasting Graves disease. CDR3 regions were amplified by Arm-PCR using iRepertoire HTBI primers to build TCR beta libraries. Using its own MiXCR run on the multiplex PCR reads, TCRdb lists one record per CDR3 protein. Here the sample spans around 480,000 distinct CDR3 sequences, about 16% being singletons. The time point was: newly diagnosed GD, antithyroid drugs for less than 3 months. PBMC RNA was the source of the TCR library. This same sample was also taken into another study, of T cells in Graves' hyperthyroidism and ophthalmopathy.

The material sequenced was peripheral blood mononuclear cells (PBMCs), taken at new diagnosis, from a patient treated with antithyroid drugs. The receptors were sampled from a woman aged 35-65 years with Graves disease.

This clonotype has only a few counts. This rearrangement joins TRBV12-5 to TRBJ2-7, with 8 positions matching TRBD1. The CDR3 consists of 16 residues. The germline CDR1 and CDR2 sequences are LGHNT and FRNRAP. With 6 bases clipped from V and 2 bases from J, the junction kept 12 bases outside the gene matches. The CDR3 coding sequence is TGTGCTAGTGGCAAAGACAGGGGTAACCTTCCCTACGAGCAGTACTTC. Translation: CASGKDRGNLPYEQYF.

This clonotype was counted at least ten times. The CDR3 DNA follows: TGTGCCAGCTCACCATTGTCAGCCCAAGAGACCCAGTACTTC. Amino acids: CASSPLSAQETQYF. The rearrangement links TRBV18 to TRBJ2-5, with unresolved D. The CDR3 has 14 amino acids. Looked up from germline, CDR1 is KGHSH and CDR2 is LQKENI. Trimming removed 2 bases at V and 1 base at J, with 8 bases between. Variable domain in full (rest from reference TRBV18 and TRBJ2-5): NAGVMQNPRHLVRRRGQEARLRCSPMKGHSHVYWYRQLPEEGLKFMVYLQKENIIDESGMPKERFSAEFPKEGPSILRIQQVVRGDSAAYFCASSPLSAQETQYFGPGTRLLVL.

The chain has TRBV6-2 or TRBV6-3 and TRBJ1-2; TRBD1 agrees at 8 bases. J lost 3 bases, V lost 5 bases, and 8 bases had no gene match. The CDR3 has 15 amino acids. Germline V gives CDR1 MNHEY, CDR2 SVGEGT. CDR3 amino acids: CASSPGQGRDYGYTF. In DNA, the CDR3 is TGTGCCAGCAGTCCCGGACAGGGCAGGGACTATGGCTACACCTTC.

V gene TRBV7-2 combines with J gene TRBJ1-4; possibly TRBD1 for D (6 bases). The CDR3 totals 15 residues. V lost 1 base and J lost 7, with 13 bases in between. Germline V gene data show CDR1 as SGHTA and CDR2 as FQGNSA. DNA of the CDR3: TGTGCCAGCAGCTTAGAGCCGGGGGCCGCTGAAAAACTGTTTTTT. It yields the protein CASSLEPGAAEKLFF.

This clonotype occurred a few times. The chain links TRBV19 to TRBJ1-2; tentatively, D is TRBD1 (5 bases). This CDR3 has 16 residues. The germline V and J ends were trimmed by 7 bases and 2 bases, with 20 bases remaining between them. In germline, CDR1 is LNHDA, CDR2 SQIVND (reference sequence). The CDR3 region is CASNGNRDGRNYGYTF. CDR3 in DNA: TGTGCCAGTAACGGTAACCGGGACGGCAGAAACTATGGCTACACCTTC.

This clonotype has ten or more counts. The chain couples TRBV3-1 to TRBJ1-1; no reliable D call. CDR1 and CDR2 (germline): LGHDT, YNNKEL (reference sequence). The CDR3 has 13 residues. Trimming left V 3 bases short and J 2 bases short, with 7 bases between. The CDR3 DNA reads as TGTGCCAGCAGCCAGCCGGGAAACACTGAAGCTTTCTTT. Translating gives CASSQPGNTEAFF.

This sequence joins TRBV7-2 and TRBJ2-5, with 11 bases aligning to TRBD2. This CDR3 spans 17 amino acids. V was clipped by 5 bases and J by 0 bases; unmatched bases: 8. The germline V gene encodes CDR1 SGHTA and CDR2 FQGNSA. The CDR3, as DNA: TGTGCCAGCAGCCCCTGGACTAGCGGGTTTTACCAAGAGACCCAGTACTTC. This sequence encodes CASSPWTSGFYQETQYF.

The gene calls are TRBV6-2 or TRBV6-3 and TRBJ2-2; no reliable D call. V lost 5 bases and J 6 bases, leaving 16 bases between the germline ends. The CDR3 runs 15 residues. From germline, CDR1 is MNHEY and CDR2 SVGEGT. CDR3 loop: CASSENPYLAGELFF. DNA of the CDR3: TGTGCCAGCAGTGAAAACCCATATTTGGCCGGGGAGCTGTTTTTT.

J is TRBJ1-4 and V is TRBV28; D might be TRBD1 (5 bases). CDR1 is MDHEN, CDR2 SYDVKM, per germline. The CDR3 covers 15 residues. The germline V and J ends were trimmed by 10 bases and 1 base, with 16 bases remaining between them. CDR3 in amino acids: CATKLFRVTNEKLFF. The CDR3 region has the DNA TGTGCCACTAAGCTGTTCAGGGTAACTAATGAAAAACTGTTTTTT.

Of note for this clonotype: A much larger clonotype is one base distant, so this may be a read error. Written as DNA, the CDR3 is TGTGCCAGTAAAATTCGGACAGGGGATACTGAAGCTTTCTTT. Translating it yields CASKIRTGDTEAFF. J is TRBJ1-1 and V is TRBV19; 9 bases are a match to TRBD1. Germline V CDR1 and CDR2: LNHDA, SQIVND (reference sequence). The CDR3 has 14 amino acids. The V gene end was trimmed by 7 bases and the J gene end by 5 bases; junction bases not matched to a gene: 8.

The J gene is TRBJ2-1, the V gene TRBV5-1; D possibly corresponds to TRBD1 (5 bases). CDR3 length equals 13 residues. With 4 bases removed from V and 4 bases from J, the gap between germline ends came to 9 bases. Germline V CDR1 and CDR2: SGHRS, YFSETQ. CDR3 residues: CASSIRGYNEQFF. CDR3 bases: TGCGCCAGCAGCATTAGGGGATACAATGAGCAGTTCTTC.

Ten or more counts support this clonotype. The J gene is TRBJ2-4, the V gene TRBV2; 10 bases are a match to TRBD1. Losses at the gene ends were 7 bases for V and 4 bases for J; bases not matched to a gene: 7. CDR1 and CDR2 (germline): SNHLY, FYNNEI. The length of the CDR3 is 15 residues. The CDR3 protein is CASNGEGQGKNIQYF. CDR3 nucleotides: TGTGCCAGCAATGGGGAGGGACAGGGGAAAAACATTCAGTACTTC.

This clonotype was seen repeatedly, ten times or more. The chain is built from TRBV18 and TRBJ1-1, with 8 nucleotides matching TRBD1. V shed 1 base, J shed 4 bases, and the junction held 2 bases outside the gene matches. This CDR3 has 14 residues. Germline V gene sequence: CDR1 KGHSH, CDR2 LQKENI. This CDR3 is CASSPLTGGTEAFF. The CDR3 nucleotides are TGTGCCAGCTCACCACTAACAGGGGGCACTGAAGCTTTCTTT.

The table lists this clonotype with many counts. J is TRBJ2-3 and V is TRBV20-1, with 8 nucleotides matching TRBD1. CDR3 length equals 13 residues. Germline V CDR1 and CDR2: DFQATT, SNEGSKA (reference sequence). CDR3 sequence: CSTPQTGENTQYF. For the CDR3, the DNA is TGCAGCACCCCCCAGACAGGGGAAAATACGCAGTATTTT.

The sample holds a few counts of this clonotype. V gene TRBV12-3 or TRBV12-4 combines with J gene TRBJ2-1, with 8 bases identical to TRBD2. V shed 5 bases, J shed 7 bases, and the junction held 16 bases outside the gene matches. The CDR3 sequence is 17 residues long. CDR3 coding DNA: TGTGCCAGCAGTCCGGGGGGGAGCACCCCCCAGAGGAATGAGCAGTTCTTC. This sequence encodes CASSPGGSTPQRNEQFF.

In this sample, this clonotype turned up a few times. The chain couples TRBV15 to TRBJ1-1; D ambiguous. Deletions cut 6 bases from V and 2 bases from J, with 7 bases between. Germline CDR1 is LNHNV and CDR2 is YYDKDF (reference sequence). This CDR3 comprises 12 residues. This chain's CDR3 is CATSTLNTEAFF. The CDR3 nucleotides are TGTGCCACCAGTACCCTAAACACTGAAGCTTTCTTT.

The J gene is TRBJ2-3, the V gene TRBV20-1, with 12 bases identical to TRBD2. Per germline, CDR1 DFQATT and CDR2 SNEGSKA (reference sequence). The length of the CDR3 is 17 residues. With 5 bases clipped from V and 1 base from J, the junction kept 10 bases outside the gene matches. This chain's CDR3 is CSAFLAGGPDGTDTQYF. CDR3 sequence (DNA): TGCAGTGCTTTCCTAGCGGGGGGGCCAGATGGCACAGATACGCAGTATTTT.

The rearrangement joins TRBV13 to TRBJ1-2; possible D gene TRBD1, 5 bases. The length of the CDR3 is 17 residues. The V end lost 0 bases, the J end lost 0 bases, and 14 bases lay between the germline ends. The germline gives CDR1 PRHDT, CDR2 FYEKMQ (reference sequence). The CDR3: CASSLGRDSLTNYGYTF. In DNA, the CDR3 is TGTGCCAGCAGCTTAGGCCGCGACAGCTTAACTAACTATGGCTACACCTTC. The full variable domain, completed using reference TRBV13 and TRBJ1-2, is AAGVIQSPRHLIKEKRETATLKCYPIPRHDTVYWYQQGPGQDPQFLISFYEKMQSDKGSIPDRFSAQQFSDYHSELNMSSLELGDSALYFCASSLGRDSLTNYGYTFGSGTRLTVV.

This clonotype was seen at least ten times. The chain employs TRBV6-1 and TRBJ2-3; TRBD2 might be the D (5 bases). The CDR3 loop spans 13 amino acids. Germline V gene sequence: CDR1 MNHNS, CDR2 SASEGT. Trimming shortened V by 6 bases and J by 2 bases, and 9 bases separated the two germline ends. This CDR3 reads CASRTGNTDTQYF. CDR3 sequence (DNA): TGTGCCAGCAGGACCGGGAACACAGATACGCAGTATTTT.

In this sample, this clonotype turned up many times. The gene calls are TRBV5-1 and TRBJ1-2; the D gene is possibly TRBD1 (5 bases). The CDR3 sequence is 16 residues long. Germline V CDR1 and CDR2: SGHRS, YFSETQ. V was pared by 4 bases and J by 0 bases, with 16 bases between. The CDR3 DNA follows: TGCGCCAGCAGCCCGGATGGGGGAGTCGCTAACTATGGCTACACCTTC. Encoded protein: CASSPDGGVANYGYTF.

Only a few counts were recorded for this clonotype. The CDR3 is CASSFTERNTIYF. CDR3 bases: TGTGCCAGCAGTTTTACAGAAAGAAACACCATATATTTT. The V call is TRBV6-5, the J call TRBJ1-3, with D hard to call. The CDR3 length is 13 residues. The germline V and J ends were trimmed by 4 bases and 5 bases, with 9 bases remaining between them. CDR1 is MNHEY, CDR2 SVGAGI, per germline.

This chain connects TRBV7-3 to TRBJ1-6, with D perhaps matching TRBD1 (5 bases). V lost 2 bases to trimming and J lost 11 bases, with 16 bases between them. The V gene's germline CDR1 is SGHTA and CDR2 FQGTGA. This CDR3 region has 15 residues. The CDR3 sequence is CASSLGTGPGTPLHF. DNA for the CDR3: TGTGCCAGCAGCTTAGGGACGGGACCGGGGACACCCCTCCACTTT.

This clonotype was seen at least ten times. The genes are TRBV28 and TRBJ2-2; 11 nucleotides match TRBD2. Looked up from germline, CDR1 is MDHEN and CDR2 is SYDVKM. J lost 2 bases, V lost 1 base, and 3 bases had no gene match. The CDR3 consists of 17 residues. CDR3 sequence reads: CASSLLLAGGNTGELFF. Here the CDR3 DNA reads TGTGCCAGCAGTTTATTGCTAGCGGGGGGTAACACCGGGGAGCTGTTTTTT.

The sample holds many counts of this clonotype. The rearrangement joins TRBV2 to TRBJ1-5; the D is unclear. This CDR3 spans 13 amino acids. Germline loops: CDR1 SNHLY, CDR2 FYNNEI. The V gene lost 6 bases and the J gene lost 3 bases, with 9 bases spanning the gap. CDR3 amino acids: CASRGDANQPQHF. CDR3 nucleotides: TGTGCCAGCAGGGGAGATGCCAATCAGCCCCAGCATTTT.

This clonotype was counted between two and nine times. J is TRBJ2-7 and V is TRBV6-2 or TRBV6-3; D is ambiguous. CDR3 length: 14 residues. The V and J ends lost 4 bases and 2 bases respectively, with 12 bases between them. Germline V gene data show CDR1 as MNHEY and CDR2 as SVGEGT. Written as DNA, the CDR3 is TGTGCCAGCAGTTCCTACAGTACCCCCTACGAGCAGTACTTC. Translating it yields CASSSYSTPYEQYF.

The chain employs TRBV19 and TRBJ2-2, with D possibly matching TRBD2 (6 bases). Deletions cut 1 base from V and 7 bases from J, with 10 bases between. Germline CDR1 is LNHDA and CDR2 is SQIVND (reference sequence). CDR3 length: 14 amino acids. Written as DNA, the CDR3 is TGTGCCAGTAGTATAGTTGGGGGACTCGGGGAGCTGTTTTTT. This gives the protein CASSIVGGLGELFF.

This clonotype was observed many times. This chain uses TRBV12-3 or TRBV12-4 with TRBJ2-5; D is undetermined. V was pared by 1 base and J by 3 bases, with 3 bases between. The CDR3 consists of 12 residues. CDR3 amino acids: CASSLGKETQYF. CDR3 in DNA: TGTGCCAGCAGTTTAGGAAAAGAGACCCAGTACTTC.